This paragraph reports one T cell receptor beta chain. Authors' analysis steps: Reference gene primer amplification yielded estimated nucleated cell counts. Profiling relied on immunoSEQ multiplex PCR, and the TCRdb table lists in-frame clones only, not all of them. V and J calls and clone size are those listed in that table; D and trimming were worked out from the DNA. Among tens of thousands of clones listed, about 86% were seen once. V shed 5 bases, J shed 0 bases, and the junction held 7 bases outside the gene matches. The CDR3 totals 16 residues. The germline CDR1 and CDR2 sequences are KGHSH and LQKENI. This specimen comes from a study of blood T cell repertoires in COVID-19. Overall study context: Both acute and convalescent COVID-19 samples were obtained from the United States, Italy and Spain.

The J gene is TRBJ1-5, the V gene TRBV18; 7 nucleotides match TRBD1. This sequence was found in a man aged 55-75 years with acute or convalescent COVID-19. What was sequenced was peripheral blood. The CDR3 protein is CASSSGQPYSNQPQHF. The CDR3 region has the DNA TGTGCCAGCTCATCGGGACAGCCCTATAGCAATCAGCCCCAGCATTTT.